The 19 T cell receptor beta chains given below trace back to one sample, sequenced in a study of neurological immune-mediated disorders. TCRdb used MiXCR to reprocess the 5' RACE reads, holding one entry per CDR3 protein. This sample yields about 82,000 distinct CDR3 sequences, of which approximately 2.4% are seen a single time; about 1.1% belongs to the top ten. The sequenced sample was PBMCs. The receptor set was obtained from a woman aged 30 to 39 with multiple sclerosis.

This clonotype was found a few times. V is TRBV7-6 and J is TRBJ2-3; TRBD2 might be the D (6 bases). The germline gives CDR1 SGHVS, CDR2 FNYEAQ. This CDR3 is built from 14 residues. V lost 4 bases, J lost 2 bases, and 10 bases lay in between. CDR3 coding DNA: TGTGCCAGCAGCTGGGACTCTCCCACAGATACGCAGTATTTT. It yields the protein CASSWDSPTDTQYF.

In this sample, this clonotype turned up many times. The rearrangement links TRBV6-5 to TRBJ1-1; D remains ambiguous. The CDR3 spans 13 residues. Germline lookup yields CDR1 MNHEY and CDR2 SVGAGI. Trimming left V 7 bases short and J 1 base short, with 10 bases between. CDR3 bases: TGTGCCAGCACCGGGCAGCCGAACACTGAAGCTTTCTTT. This encodes CASTGQPNTEAFF.

This clonotype has a count of ten or more. The V call is TRBV20-1, the J call TRBJ2-7, with TRBD1 matching over 9 bases. Germline V gene sequence: CDR1 DFQATT, CDR2 SNEGSKA (reference sequence). The J segment lost 3 bases and the V segment lost 7 bases, leaving 4 bases of the junction unmatched. This CDR3 comprises 12 residues. The CDR3 here is CSGRDRDYEQYF. The DNA of the CDR3 is TGCAGTGGCAGGGACAGGGACTACGAGCAGTACTTC.

This clonotype has ten or more counts. V gene TRBV5-1 combines with J gene TRBJ1-4; D not certain. Germline-derived CDR1 and CDR2 are SGHRS and YFSETQ. Trimming removed 6 bases at V and 7 bases at J, with 19 bases between. The CDR3 is 15 residues long. This CDR3 reads CASTDRHARGEKLFF. In DNA form, the CDR3 reads TGCGCCAGCACCGATAGACACGCTCGGGGTGAAAAACTGTTTTTT.

This clonotype was detected many times. This chain uses TRBV20-1 with TRBJ1-1, with 8 positions matching TRBD1. Germline lookup yields CDR1 DFQATT and CDR2 SNEGSKA (reference sequence). The CDR3 loop spans 15 amino acids. Trimming took 2 bases from V and 3 from J; bases not matched to a gene: 8. CDR3 nucleotide sequence: TGCAGTGCTAGAAAACGGACAGGGTTGGACACTGAAGCTTTCTTT. It yields the protein CSARKRTGLDTEAFF.

This clonotype was picked up many times. This chain connects TRBV5-1 to TRBJ2-7; 11 nucleotides line up with TRBD2. The CDR3 is made up of 16 amino acids. The ends lost 6 bases at V and 5 bases at J; junction bases unmatched: 13. The germline V gene has CDR1 SGHRS and CDR2 YFSETQ. The DNA of the CDR3 is TGCGCCAGCAAGATAACGGGACTAGCGGTTCCCCACGAGCAGTACTTC. It codes for CASKITGLAVPHEQYF.

At least ten counts were recorded for this clonotype. The V and J genes are TRBV7-2 and TRBJ2-1, with D possibly being TRBD1 or TRBD2 (5 bases each). Germline V CDR1 and CDR2: SGHTA, FQGNSA. Trimming shortened V by 6 bases and J by 9 bases, and 18 bases separated the two germline ends. The CDR3 is 14 residues long. The CDR3 loop is CASSLLTYGTEQFF. CDR3 bases: TGTGCCAGCAGTCTTCTGACATACGGGACTGAGCAGTTCTTC.

This chain joins TRBV7-2 and TRBJ1-6; a weak D match, TRBD1 (6 bases). CDR1 and CDR2 from the germline V gene are SGHTA and FQGNSA. The V end lost 3 bases, the J end lost 9 bases, and 12 bases lay between the germline ends. CDR3 length: 14 amino acids. The CDR3 coding sequence is TGTGCCAGCAGCTTCAGACAGGAGGGTTCACCCCTCCACTTT. As protein: CASSFRQEGSPLHF. Together with reference TRBV7-2 and TRBJ1-6, the CDR3 gives the full variable domain: GAGVSQSPSNKVTEKGKDVELRCDPISGHTALYWYRQSLGQGLEFLIYFQGNSAPDKSGLPSDRFSAERTGGSVSTLTIQRTQQEDSAVYLCASSFRQEGSPLHFGNGTRLTVT.

The chain recombines TRBV4-3 with TRBJ2-2; D call uncertain. The V gene lost 4 bases and the J gene lost 4 bases, with 4 bases spanning the gap. The germline CDR1 and CDR2 sequences are LGHNA and YSLEER. The CDR3 extends over 12 amino acids. CDR3 coding DNA: TGCGCCAGCAGCCTTACCACCGGGGAGCTGTTTTTT. Translation gives CASSLTTGELFF.

This clonotype showed up many times. The V gene is TRBV7-9, the J gene TRBJ1-2; D might be TRBD1 (5 bases). Trimming took 1 base from V and 14 from J, leaving 14 bases between them. Germline V gene sequence: CDR1 SEHNR, CDR2 FQNEAQ (reference sequence). This CDR3 comprises 12 residues. CDR3 DNA: TGTGCCAGCAGCTTAGGTCTCAGGGAAGTTACCTTC. Encoded protein: CASSLGLREVTF.

This clonotype occurred many times. The V call is TRBV30, the J call TRBJ1-1; D not certain. V was shortened by 0 bases and J by 7 bases, with 9 bases between the two germline ends. Germline CDR1 reads GTSNPN; CDR2 reads SVGIG (reference sequence). The CDR3 is 12 residues long. The CDR3: CAWSVGSGEAFF. CDR3 sequence (DNA): TGTGCCTGGAGTGTCGGGTCCGGTGAAGCTTTCTTT.

The gene calls are TRBV7-2 and TRBJ1-1; TRBD1 is a possible D gene (6 bases). The CDR3 runs 13 residues. CDR1 and CDR2 (germline): SGHTA, FQGNSA. With 6 bases removed from V and 1 base from J, the gap between germline ends came to 9 bases. The CDR3 here is CASRVQGNTEAFF. The CDR3 DNA follows: TGTGCCAGCAGGGTACAGGGGAACACTGAAGCTTTCTTT. The full variable domain, its missing parts supplied by reference TRBV7-2 and TRBJ1-1, is GAGVSQSPSNKVTEKGKDVELRCDPISGHTALYWYRQSLGQGLEFLIYFQGNSAPDKSGLPSDRFSAERTGGSVSTLTIQRTQQEDSAVYLCASRVQGNTEAFFGQGTRLTVV.

There are many counts of this clonotype. J is TRBJ2-1 and V is TRBV27; possibly TRBD2 for D (6 bases). The V end lost 2 bases, the J end lost 4 bases, and 9 bases lay between the germline ends. The CDR3 runs 14 residues. Germline lookup yields CDR1 MNHEY and CDR2 SMNVEV (reference sequence). CDR3 sequence reads: CASSLLGTYNEQFF. For the CDR3, the DNA is TGTGCCAGCAGTTTACTCGGGACTTACAATGAGCAGTTCTTC.

The sample holds many counts of this clonotype. The gene calls are TRBV5-1 and TRBJ1-2; D is undetermined. The V end lost 5 bases, the J end lost 4 bases, and 18 bases lay between the germline ends. Germline V gene sequence: CDR1 SGHRS, CDR2 YFSETQ. This CDR3 comprises 15 residues. The CDR3 DNA sequence: TGCGCCAGCAGGATAGACTTTTTAGCAAGCTATGGCTACACCTTC. Its protein is CASRIDFLASYGYTF.

This clonotype was counted ten times or more. The CDR3 sequence is CASSLDIGGAYYGYTF. CDR3 nucleotide sequence: TGCGCCAGCAGCTTGGACATCGGGGGCGCGTACTATGGCTACACCTTC. The V and J genes are TRBV5-1 and TRBJ1-2; weak D call: TRBD1 (6 bases). V lost 0 bases and J lost 3, with 15 bases in between. The CDR3 spans 16 residues. Germline values: CDR1 SGHRS, CDR2 YFSETQ.

Ten or more counts support this clonotype. The J gene is TRBJ2-1, the V gene TRBV20-1; D is undetermined. The CDR3 has 14 amino acids. The germline gives CDR1 DFQATT, CDR2 SNEGSKA (reference sequence). V was cut by 1 base and J by 2 bases, with 9 bases left in between. CDR3 sequence reads: CSARVQKTYNEQFF. CDR3 DNA: TGCAGTGCTAGAGTCCAGAAAACCTACAATGAGCAGTTCTTC.

This clonotype was recorded at least ten times. The chain has TRBV27 and TRBJ2-1; 11 nucleotides line up with TRBD2. The germline gives CDR1 MNHEY, CDR2 SMNVEV (reference sequence). The V segment lost 2 bases and the J segment 0 bases; nucleotides outside the gene matches: 3. The CDR3 covers 17 residues. The CDR3 DNA reads TGTGCCAGCAGTTTAGGGACTAGCGGCCTCTCCTACAATGAGCAGTTCTTC. Its translation is CASSLGTSGLSYNEQFF.

This clonotype was recorded at least ten times. The chain combines TRBV20-1 with TRBJ1-2, with D possibly matching TRBD1 (5 bases). The CDR3 loop spans 14 amino acids. Germline-derived CDR1 and CDR2 are DFQATT and SNEGSKA (reference sequence). V was pared by 6 bases and J by 4 bases, with 18 bases between. The CDR3 region is CSASDRRGTYGYTF. CDR3 in DNA: TGCAGTGCGTCCGATAGGAGGGGCACCTATGGCTACACCTTC.

This clonotype was counted at least ten times. This chain joins TRBV12-3 or TRBV12-4 and TRBJ2-1, with TRBD2 identical over 15 bases. Trimming took 6 bases from V and 10 from J; bases not matched to a gene: 7. The CDR3 spans 15 residues. Here the CDR3 DNA reads TGTGCCAGCAGACCCTTGGGACTAGCGGGAGGAGAGCAGTTCTTC. Protein sequence: CASRPLGLAGGEQFF.